What follows is one T cell receptor beta chain and its context. This sample stems from a study of technical replicates of blood from a few donors. The CDR3 loop spans 12 amino acids. Germline loops: CDR1 SGHVS, CDR2 FNYEAQ. V lost 3 bases to trimming and J lost 10 bases, with 12 bases between them. The repertoire was sequenced with immunoSEQ multiplex PCR; TCRdb's copy has only in-frame clones and lacks some. The sample shows roughly 100,000 clones, roughly 94% of them seen only once. This chain connects TRBV7-6 to TRBJ1-1, with D uncertain. This clonotype originated in a human donor in good health. The sample comprised T cells isolated from PBMCs. The CDR3 DNA reads as TGTGCCAGCAGCTTTTATGGGCAAGGAGCTTTCTTT. This sequence encodes CASSFYGQGAFF. The whole variable domain, remainder taken from reference TRBV7-6 and TRBJ1-1, is GAGVSQSPRYKVTKRGQDVALRCDPISGHVSLYWYRQALGQGPEFLTYFNYEAQQDKSGLPNDRFSAERPEGSISTLTIQRTEQRDSAMYRCASSFYGQGAFFGQGTRLTVV.